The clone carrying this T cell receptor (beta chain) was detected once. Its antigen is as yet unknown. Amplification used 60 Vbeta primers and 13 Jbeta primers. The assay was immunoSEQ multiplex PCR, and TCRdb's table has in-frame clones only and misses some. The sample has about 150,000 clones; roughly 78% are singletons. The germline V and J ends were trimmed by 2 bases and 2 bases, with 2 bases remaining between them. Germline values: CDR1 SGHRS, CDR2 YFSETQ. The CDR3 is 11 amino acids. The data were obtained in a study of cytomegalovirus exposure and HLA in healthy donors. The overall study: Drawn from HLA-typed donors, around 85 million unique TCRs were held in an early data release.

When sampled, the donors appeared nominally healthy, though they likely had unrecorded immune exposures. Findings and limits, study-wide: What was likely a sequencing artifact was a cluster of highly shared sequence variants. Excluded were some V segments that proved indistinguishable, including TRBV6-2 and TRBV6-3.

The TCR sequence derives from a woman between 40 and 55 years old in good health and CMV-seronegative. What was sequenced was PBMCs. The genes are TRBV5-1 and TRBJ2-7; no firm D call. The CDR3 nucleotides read TGCGCCAGCAGCTTCGCCTACGAGCAGTACTTC. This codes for CASSFAYEQYF.